This TCR beta chain comes out of a study of shared clonotypes between healthy human individuals. Some clones are missing from TCRdb's copy, which holds only in-frame ones; the method was immunoSEQ multiplex PCR. The sample consists of around 600,000 clones, more than 95% of them appearing once. From germline, CDR1 is MDHEN and CDR2 SYDVKM. Unmatched junction bases numbered 17, after V lost 6 bases and J lost 8 bases. This CDR3 has 18 residues. This TCR was recovered from a woman aged 30 to 39 in good health. The chain has TRBV28 and TRBJ1-4; 11 bases match TRBD1. The sequenced sample consisted of naive CD4+ T cells sorted from blood. Subset here: CD45RA+ positively selected. CDR3 in amino acids: CASSGRGLAGQGVEKLFF. Written as DNA, the CDR3 is TGTGCCAGCAGCGGGCGGGGCCTAGCGGGACAGGGGGTGGAAAAACTGTTTTTT.